The clone carrying this T cell receptor (beta chain) was observed many times. The V and J ends lost 1 base and 15 bases, in that order; junction bases with no gene match: 15. Germline CDR1 reads LGHNA; CDR2 reads YSLEER. CDR3 length: 16 amino acids. TCRdb re-called the RACE reads through MiXCR, storing one row per CDR3 protein. The data show 250,000 or so distinct CDR3 sequences, 7.5% to 9% seen once. The record originates from a study of human T cells and chemical hapten exposure. This sample's time point: pre-sensitization, week 0. Treatment specified: therapeutic diphenylcyclopropenone sensitization with weekly scalp DPC.

The receptor comes from a man younger than 30 with alopecia areata. Some clones in this sample may be carry-over from other donors' samples. The sequencing used whole blood, collected in connection with sensitization to the hapten diphenylcyclopropenone (DPC). The V gene is TRBV4-3, the J gene TRBJ2-1; 10 nucleotides match TRBD1. The CDR3 spells CASSQGLTGGSGILFF. Here the CDR3 DNA reads TGCGCCAGCAGCCAAGGTCTGACAGGGGGCTCGGGAATACTGTTCTTC.